The 5 T cell receptor beta chains presented below share a single source sample, sequenced in a study of blood T cell repertoires in COVID-19 (dated by TCRdb to the early 2020s). Receptor libraries were prepared by the immunoSEQ multiplex PCR assay. The immuneACCESS repertoire file appears here via TCRdb, limited to in-frame rearrangements. These files lack a portion of the clones; in checked studies, under half of the deficit traces to unresolved V genes, and the cause of the others is not known. The sample table shows around 260,000 clones, and 75% to 90% are seen once. The top ten constitute nearly 2% of the sample. Sequenced sample: peripheral blood. Every receptor here comes from a man aged 30 to 45 with active or convalescent COVID-19.

The CDR3 DNA is TGTGCCAGTAGTGGGGACATAACAGTCTATAATTCACCCCTCCACTTT. Protein: CASSGDITVYNSPLHF. The V and J genes are TRBV19 and TRBJ1-6; D is perhaps TRBD1 (6 bases). The CDR3 length is 16 residues. Trimming took off 5 bases at V and 3 bases at J, with 14 bases between the two ends. Per the germline V gene, CDR1 is LNHDA and CDR2 is SQIVND (reference sequence).

The chain joins TRBV5-6 to TRBJ2-3, with 8 bases aligning to TRBD2. With V trimmed by 0 bases and J by 2 bases, 5 bases remained unmatched. The length of the CDR3 is 16 residues. CDR1 is SGHDT and CDR2 is YYEEEE in the germline V gene. CDR3 residues: CASSLVTSGVTDTQYF. As DNA, the CDR3 is TGTGCCAGCAGCTTGGTTACTAGCGGAGTCACAGATACGCAGTATTTT.

V gene TRBV3-1 (or the pseudogene TRBV3-2) combines with J gene TRBJ2-1, with 11 bases identical to TRBD1. The CDR3 extends over 17 amino acids. Germline V lookup: CDR1 LGHDT, CDR2 YNNKEL (reference sequence). Trimming took 0 bases from V and 3 from J; bases not matched to a gene: 4. This CDR3 is CASSQDSGTGGYNEQFF. As DNA, the CDR3 is TGTGCCAGCAGCCAAGACTCCGGGACAGGGGGCTACAATGAGCAGTTCTTC.

The V and J genes are TRBV3-1 (or the pseudogene TRBV3-2) and TRBJ1-5; D ambiguous. CDR1 is LGHDT, CDR2 YNNKEL, per germline (reference sequence). This CDR3 spans 12 amino acids. V was clipped by 5 bases and J by 5 bases, with 7 bases between them. The CDR3 bases are TGTGCCAGCAGCTCCGGGGATCAGCCCCAGCATTTT. The encoded protein is CASSSGDQPQHF.

This chain connects TRBV5-1 to TRBJ2-7; TRBD2 matches 7 bases. Unmatched junction bases numbered 15, after V lost 3 bases and J lost 6 bases. The germline CDR1 and CDR2 sequences are SGHRS and YFSETQ. This CDR3 contains 16 residues. In DNA form, the CDR3 reads TGCGCCAGCAGCTCCAATCTTGGACTAGACATCCGCGAGCAGTACTTC. It specifies CASSSNLGLDIREQYF.